The 25 T cell receptor beta chains in this list originate from one sample, sequenced in a study of cytomegalovirus exposure and HLA in healthy donors (dated 2017 in TCRdb). Preparation of the library involved the immunoSEQ multiplex PCR assay. For the multiplex PCR, a mixture combining 60 forward primers for TCR Vbeta segments and 13 reverse primers for TCR Jbeta segments was used. This is the immuneACCESS table as TCRdb keeps it, with only in-frame sequences that have V and J called. A part of the clones is gone; compared with another copy, unresolved V genes explain less than half, and the rest is unexplained. The sample data list some 120,000 clones, and approximately 80% of these were observed just once. Clones ranked in the top ten supply about 2.6% of the sample. Sequencing was done on a sample of PBMCs. The receptors come from a man aged 25-40 years in good health and CMV-seronegative.

The chain recombines TRBV12-5 with TRBJ2-5, with D possibly matching TRBD1 (5 bases). CDR3 length equals 16 residues. Germline CDR1 is LGHNT and CDR2 is FRNRAP. Trimming took 0 bases from V and 4 from J, leaving 15 bases between them. This CDR3 reads CASGLVAGKLRETQYF. DNA for the CDR3: TGTGCTAGTGGTTTGGTGGCAGGGAAACTCCGAGAGACCCAGTACTTC.

The chain employs TRBV30 and TRBJ1-5; 7 nucleotides agree with TRBD1. This CDR3 spans 16 amino acids. Losses at the gene ends were 0 bases for V and 4 bases for J; bases not matched to a gene: 9. CDR1 and CDR2 from the germline V gene are GTSNPN and SVGIG (reference sequence). Here the CDR3 DNA reads TGTGCCTGGAGTGTACGTCGACAGGGTTGGAATCAGCCCCAGCATTTT. Residues: CAWSVRRQGWNQPQHF.

The chain is built from TRBV2 and TRBJ1-2, with 12 positions matching TRBD1. Germline trimming cut 5 bases from V and 5 bases from J; bases unmatched to any gene: 9. Germline V gene lookup returns CDR1 SNHLY and CDR2 FYNNEI. This CDR3 is built from 16 residues. CDR3 sequence (DNA): TGTGCCAGCAGTCCGGGACAGGGGGCCCTCGGGTATGGCTACACCTTC. Protein sequence: CASSPGQGALGYGYTF.

J is TRBJ2-2 and V is TRBV9, with TRBD2 as a possible D gene (5 bases). V lost 0 bases and J 8 bases, leaving 8 bases between the germline ends. Germline V gene sequence: CDR1 SGDLS, CDR2 YYNGEE. The CDR3 runs 13 residues. The CDR3 reads CASSVGRDGELFF. CDR3 in DNA: TGTGCCAGCAGCGTAGGCCGGGATGGGGAGCTGTTTTTT.

Concerning this clone itself: A read error may produce the germline difference seen at one junction end. V usage is TRBV7-9 and J usage is TRBJ1-3; no definite D call. Germline V CDR1 and CDR2: SEHNR, FQNEAQ (reference sequence). The CDR3 consists of 17 residues. CDR3 sequence: CSSSGEEGTFNGNTIYF. The DNA of the CDR3 is TGTTCCAGCAGCGGAGAGGAGGGCACCTTTAATGGAAACACCATATATTTT.

V is TRBV5-1 and J is TRBJ1-2, with D perhaps TRBD1 (5 bases). V was cut by 1 base and J by 3 bases, with 7 bases left in between. The CDR3 has 13 residues. Germline V CDR1 and CDR2: SGHRS, YFSETQ. The CDR3 reads CASSLTRDYGYTF. CDR3 in DNA: TGCGCCAGCAGCTTGACCAGGGACTATGGCTACACCTTC.

V gene TRBV15 combines with J gene TRBJ2-4; D remains unclear. V was cut by 0 bases and J by 9 bases, with 9 bases left in between. This CDR3 contains 13 residues. CDR1 is LNHNV, CDR2 YYDKDF, per germline (reference sequence). CDR3 nucleotides: TGTGCCACCAGCAGAGATCAGTATGGCATTCAGTACTTC. Translating it yields CATSRDQYGIQYF.

The rearrangement joins TRBV5-1 to TRBJ1-1; the D gene is possibly TRBD1 (5 bases). Germline CDR1 SGHRS, CDR2 YFSETQ. The V gene lost 2 bases and the J gene lost 0 bases, with 8 bases spanning the gap. The CDR3 is made up of 14 amino acids. The CDR3 DNA sequence: TGCGCCAGCAGCTTCCAGGGATTGAACACTGAAGCTTTCTTT. Protein sequence: CASSFQGLNTEAFF. Full variable domain (remainder filled in from reference TRBV5-1 and TRBJ1-1): KAGVTQTPRYLIKTRGQQVTLSCSPISGHRSVSWYQQTPGQGLQFLFEYFSETQRNKGNFPGRFSGRQFSNSRSEMNVSTLELGDSALYLCASSFQGLNTEAFFGQGTRLTVV.

The chain couples TRBV28 to TRBJ2-7, with D possibly being TRBD2 (7 bases). The CDR3 totals 14 residues. Germline assignment: CDR1 MDHEN and CDR2 SYDVKM. Trimming removed 4 bases from V and 6 bases from J, with 16 bases in between. CDR3 nucleotide sequence: TGTGCCAGCAGTTATGGCCTGGGGGGGCGCGAGCAGTACTTC. Translated: CASSYGLGGREQYF.

This rearrangement joins TRBV27 to TRBJ2-5, with D hard to call. V dropped 7 bases and J dropped 4 bases, with 13 bases sitting between them. This CDR3 is 13 amino acids long. The V gene's germline CDR1 is MNHEY and CDR2 SMNVEV (reference sequence). CDR3 bases: TGTGCCAGCACCCTCGCCTTCGGAGAGACCCAGTACTTC. Translation: CASTLAFGETQYF.

This chain connects TRBV19 to TRBJ2-7; TRBD2 matches 7 bases. V was pared by 2 bases and J by 0 bases, with 7 bases of the junction left unmatched. The CDR3 loop spans 16 amino acids. Germline V CDR1 and CDR2: LNHDA, SQIVND (reference sequence). This CDR3 reads CASSIYGRRGSYEQYF. CDR3 nucleotides: TGTGCCAGTAGTATATACGGGAGGAGGGGCTCCTACGAGCAGTACTTC.

The V and J genes are TRBV4-1 and TRBJ1-1; D may be TRBD1 (6 bases). The CDR3 has 15 residues. Between the trimmed V and J ends, which lost 4 bases and 0 bases, there was a span of 12 bases. Germline V gene lookup returns CDR1 MGHRA and CDR2 YSYEKL. The CDR3 protein is CASSLGQPMNTEAFF. The CDR3 DNA follows: TGCGCCAGCAGCCTCGGACAGCCAATGAACACTGAAGCTTTCTTT.

The chain has TRBV10-2 and TRBJ2-7; weak D call: TRBD1 (5 bases). Looked up from germline, CDR1 is WSHSY and CDR2 is SAAADI. The ends were cut back, 3 bases at V and 3 bases at J, with 12 bases in the middle. The CDR3 sequence is 14 residues long. In DNA, the CDR3 is TGCGCCAGCAGTGACCAAGGACACAGCTACGAGCAGTACTTC. It codes for CASSDQGHSYEQYF.

The gene calls are TRBV27 and TRBJ2-3; TRBD2 agrees at 8 bases. There are 16 residues in the CDR3. The ends lost 2 bases at V and 4 bases at J; junction bases unmatched: 8. Germline V gives CDR1 MNHEY, CDR2 SMNVEV (reference sequence). The CDR3 DNA sequence: TGTGCCAGCAGTTTAATCGGGGGCGGGAGGTCAGATACGCAGTATTTT. Residues: CASSLIGGGRSDTQYF.

V usage is TRBV4-1 and J usage is TRBJ2-7; weak D call: TRBD1 (5 bases). Germline assignment: CDR1 MGHRA and CDR2 YSYEKL. V lost 1 base to trimming and J lost 0 bases, with 13 bases between them. The CDR3 sequence is 16 residues long. The CDR3: CASSQGPGSSSYEQYF. CDR3 bases: TGCGCCAGCAGCCAAGGCCCAGGGTCCAGCTCCTACGAGCAGTACTTC.

This chain uses TRBV5-4 with TRBJ1-3; 7 positions match TRBD1. This CDR3 is 16 amino acids long. The ends lost 0 bases at V and 6 bases at J; junction bases unmatched: 9. Looked up from germline, CDR1 is SGHNT and CDR2 is YYREEE (reference sequence). This CDR3 is CASSLAGTAQVNTIYF. In nucleotides, the CDR3 is TGTGCCAGCAGCTTGGCGGGGACAGCCCAAGTAAACACCATATATTTT.

This clone appeared a few times. This chain links TRBV28 with TRBJ1-5; TRBD1 matches at 7 bases. Germline lookup yields CDR1 MDHEN and CDR2 SYDVKM. The junction had 18 bases not matched to a gene; V was cut back by 10 bases and J by 3 bases. The CDR3 is 17 residues long. CDR3 sequence (DNA): TGTGCCATCAAGCCCAGAGATTTTACAGGGGACAATCAGCCCCAGCATTTT. It translates to CAIKPRDFTGDNQPQHF.

The chain is built from TRBV6-1 and TRBJ1-1, with 7 bases aligning to TRBD1. This CDR3 region has 13 residues. Trimming took 9 bases from V and 5 from J; bases not matched to a gene: 9. Germline V gene data show CDR1 as MNHNS and CDR2 as SASEGT. CDR3 residues: CASSTGMRTEAFF. CDR3 bases: TGTGCCAGTTCGACAGGGATGAGGACTGAAGCTTTCTTT.

This clone occurred a few times. The chain is built from TRBV14 and TRBJ2-5; unclear D gene. The CDR3 length is 15 residues. CDR1 and CDR2 (germline): SGHDN, FVKESK. V was shortened by 0 bases and J by 2 bases, with 10 bases between the two germline ends. The CDR3 loop is CASSQEIRGQETQYF. The CDR3 DNA is TGTGCCAGCAGCCAAGAGATAAGAGGACAAGAGACCCAGTACTTC.

The count of this clone is one. V and J are TRBV5-1 and TRBJ2-7; TRBD2 agrees at 10 bases. Germline loops: CDR1 SGHRS, CDR2 YFSETQ. V dropped 0 bases and J dropped 2; count of bases not matched to a gene: 5. The CDR3 runs 16 residues. The CDR3 spells CASSLESGLAAYEQYF. The CDR3 DNA reads as TGCGCCAGCAGCTTGGAATCTGGACTAGCGGCCTACGAGCAGTACTTC.

Only a few counts were recorded for this clone. J is TRBJ1-2 and V is TRBV11-2, with 8 bases aligning to TRBD1. CDR3 size: 15 residues. Per the germline V gene, CDR1 is SGHAT and CDR2 is FQNNGV. V lost 4 bases to trimming and J lost 5 bases; unmatched junction nucleotides: 9. The CDR3 spells CASSSGTGGSYGYTF. CDR3 DNA: TGTGCCAGCAGCTCGGGGACAGGTGGGAGTTATGGCTACACCTTC.

The CDR3 loop reads CASSVANSGNEQYF. CDR3 nucleotides: TGTGCCAGCAGCGTAGCTAACTCCGGGAACGAGCAGTACTTC. The chain is built from TRBV9 and TRBJ2-7, with a possible D match to TRBD2 (5 bases). The ends were cut back, 0 bases at V and 5 bases at J, with 12 bases in the middle. The length of the CDR3 is 14 residues. Germline loops: CDR1 SGDLS, CDR2 YYNGEE.

This clone occurred a few times. The V gene is TRBV29-1, the J gene TRBJ2-7, with 8 positions matching TRBD2. This CDR3 spans 12 amino acids. CDR1 SQVTM and CDR2 ANQGSEA come from the germline V gene. Trimming removed 7 bases from V and 6 bases from J; junction bases left unmatched: 8. The CDR3 protein is CSGAGLGGEQYF. In DNA, the CDR3 is TGCAGCGGGGCGGGACTAGGTGGCGAGCAGTACTTC.

The chain joins TRBV5-6 to TRBJ2-1; the match to TRBD2 covers 7 bases. Germline V gene lookup returns CDR1 SGHDT and CDR2 YYEEEE. This CDR3 has 15 residues. After removal of 0 bases from V and 8 bases from J, the junction contained 8 bases not matched to a gene. In nucleotides, the CDR3 is TGTGCCAGCAGCTTGGAGTGGGAGGGCCTCCATGAGCAGTTCTTC. Translating it yields CASSLEWEGLHEQFF.

The chain carries TRBV19 and TRBJ2-5; 9 positions match TRBD1. CDR1 is LNHDA and CDR2 is SQIVND in the germline V gene (reference sequence). CDR3 size: 14 residues. With 8 bases clipped from V and 2 bases from J, the junction kept 6 bases outside the gene matches. This chain's CDR3 is CASRATGGQETQYF. The CDR3 DNA is TGTGCCAGTCGAGCGACAGGGGGGCAAGAGACCCAGTACTTC.